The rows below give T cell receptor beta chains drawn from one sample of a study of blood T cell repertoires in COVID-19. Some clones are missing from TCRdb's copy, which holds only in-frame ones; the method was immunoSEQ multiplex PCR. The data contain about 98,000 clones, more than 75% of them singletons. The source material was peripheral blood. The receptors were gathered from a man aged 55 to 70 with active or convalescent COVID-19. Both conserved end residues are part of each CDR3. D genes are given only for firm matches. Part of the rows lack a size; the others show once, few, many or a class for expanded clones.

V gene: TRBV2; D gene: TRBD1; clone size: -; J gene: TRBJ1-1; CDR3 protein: CASSMDRGLSEAFF; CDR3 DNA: TGTGCCAGCAGTATGGACAGGGGCCTTTCTGAAGCTTTCTTT
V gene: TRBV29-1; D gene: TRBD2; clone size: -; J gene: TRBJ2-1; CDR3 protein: CSVGTGGPYNEQFF; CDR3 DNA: TGCAGCGTTGGGACGGGAGGTCCCTACAATGAGCAGTTCTTC
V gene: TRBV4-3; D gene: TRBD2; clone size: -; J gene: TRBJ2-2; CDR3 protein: CASSQDSGGYTGELFF; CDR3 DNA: TGCGCCAGCAGCCAAGATAGCGGGGGATACACCGGGGAGCTGTTTTTT
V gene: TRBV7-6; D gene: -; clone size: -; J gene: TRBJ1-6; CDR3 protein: CASSLAEGGRSPLHF; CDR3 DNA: TGTGCCAGCAGCTTAGCGGAGGGGGGGAGATCACCCCTCCACTTT
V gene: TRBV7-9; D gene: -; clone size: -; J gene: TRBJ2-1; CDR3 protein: CASSPPGNEQFF; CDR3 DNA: TGTGCCAGCAGCCCCCCCGGCAATGAGCAGTTCTTC
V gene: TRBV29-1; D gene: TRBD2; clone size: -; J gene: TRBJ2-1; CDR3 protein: CSARAGGPNEQFF; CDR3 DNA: TGCAGCGCTAGAGCGGGAGGGCCTAATGAGCAGTTCTTC
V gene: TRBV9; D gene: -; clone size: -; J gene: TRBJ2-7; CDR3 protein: CASSPSYEQYF; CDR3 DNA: TGTGCCAGCAGCCCTTCCTACGAGCAGTACTTC
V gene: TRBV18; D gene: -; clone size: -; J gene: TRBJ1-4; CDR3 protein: CASANRVDEKLFF; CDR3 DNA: TGTGCCAGCGCCAACCGGGTGGATGAAAAACTGTTTTTT
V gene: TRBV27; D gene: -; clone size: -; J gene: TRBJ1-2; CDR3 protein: CASSSRGGYYGYTF; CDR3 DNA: TGTGCCAGCAGTTCCCGGGGGGGCTACTATGGCTACACCTTC
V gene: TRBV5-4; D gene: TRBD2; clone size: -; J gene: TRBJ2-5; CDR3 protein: CASSGVAGGWGQETQYF; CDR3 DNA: TGTGCCAGCAGCGGGGTGGCGGGAGGTTGGGGCCAAGAGACCCAGTACTTC
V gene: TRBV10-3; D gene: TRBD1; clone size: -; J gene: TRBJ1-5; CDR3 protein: CAISETGVRQPQHF; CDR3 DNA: TGTGCCATCAGTGAGACAGGGGTACGTCAGCCCCAGCATTTT
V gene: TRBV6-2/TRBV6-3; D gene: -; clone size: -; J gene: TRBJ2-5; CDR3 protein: CASSLLGRTGGETQYF; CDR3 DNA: TGTGCCAGCAGTTTACTCGGACGAACTGGGGGGGAGACCCAGTACTTC
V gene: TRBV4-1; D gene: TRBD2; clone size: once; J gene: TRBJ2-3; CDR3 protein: CASSFGLARILTDTQYF; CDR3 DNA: TGCGCCAGCAGCTTCGGACTAGCGCGTATTCTCACAGATACGCAGTATTTT
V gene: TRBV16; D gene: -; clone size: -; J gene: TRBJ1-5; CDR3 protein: CASCDSYRGLGNQPQHF; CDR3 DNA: TGTGCCAGCTGCGACAGTTACCGCGGATTGGGCAATCAGCCCCAGCATTTT
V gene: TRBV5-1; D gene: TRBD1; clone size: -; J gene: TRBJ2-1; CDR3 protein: CASRLDRGYEQFF; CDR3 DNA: TGCGCCAGCAGACTCGACAGGGGGTATGAGCAGTTCTTC
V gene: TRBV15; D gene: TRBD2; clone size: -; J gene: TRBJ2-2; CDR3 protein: CATSLAVNTGELFF; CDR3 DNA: TGTGCCACCAGCCTAGCGGTAAACACCGGGGAGCTGTTTTTT
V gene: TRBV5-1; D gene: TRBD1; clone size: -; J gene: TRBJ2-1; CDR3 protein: CASSIRQGNNEQFF; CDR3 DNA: TGCGCCAGCAGCATACGACAGGGGAACAATGAGCAGTTCTTC
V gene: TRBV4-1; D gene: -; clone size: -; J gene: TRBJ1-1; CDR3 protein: CASSLGGSMGTEAFF; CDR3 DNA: TGCGCCAGCAGCCTTGGGGGCTCGATGGGAACTGAAGCTTTCTTT
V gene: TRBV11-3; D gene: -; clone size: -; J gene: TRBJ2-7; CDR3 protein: CASSLDFGKWYF; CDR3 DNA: TGTGCCAGCAGCTTAGATTTCGGGAAGTGGTACTTC
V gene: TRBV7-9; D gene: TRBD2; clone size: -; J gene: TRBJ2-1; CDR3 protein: CASSVGGGRADEQFF; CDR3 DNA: TGTGCCAGCAGCGTGGGTGGCGGGAGGGCCGATGAGCAGTTCTTC
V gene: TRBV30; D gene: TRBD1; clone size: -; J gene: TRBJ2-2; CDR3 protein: CAWTGGAGELFF; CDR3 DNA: TGTGCCTGGACAGGGGGTGCCGGGGAGCTGTTTTTT
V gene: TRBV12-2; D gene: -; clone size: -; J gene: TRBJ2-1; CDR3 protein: CASRLGGRGDNEQFF; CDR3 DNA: TGTGCAAGTCGCTTAGGAGGGAGGGGGGACAATGAGCAGTTCTTC
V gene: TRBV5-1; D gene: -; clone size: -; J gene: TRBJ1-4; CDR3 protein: CASSPDFLRTNEKLFF; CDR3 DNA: TGCGCCAGCAGCCCGGACTTTCTGAGGACTAATGAAAAACTGTTTTTT
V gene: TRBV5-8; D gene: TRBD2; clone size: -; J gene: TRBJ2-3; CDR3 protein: CASSLATRLAESTDTQYF; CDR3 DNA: TGTGCCAGCAGCTTGGCAACGCGACTAGCGGAGAGCACAGATACGCAGTATTTT
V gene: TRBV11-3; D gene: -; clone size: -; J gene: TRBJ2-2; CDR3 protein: CASSPGHRNTGELFF; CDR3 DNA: TGTGCCAGCAGCCCAGGGCATAGGAACACCGGGGAGCTGTTTTTT
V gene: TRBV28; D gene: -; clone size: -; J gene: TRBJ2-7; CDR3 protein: CASSFQGLPNEQYF; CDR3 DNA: TGTGCCAGCAGTTTCCAGGGACTTCCCAACGAGCAGTACTTC
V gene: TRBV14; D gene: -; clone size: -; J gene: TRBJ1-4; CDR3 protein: CASSLQLYNEKLFF; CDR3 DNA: TGTGCCAGCAGCCTTCAACTTTATAATGAAAAACTGTTTTTT
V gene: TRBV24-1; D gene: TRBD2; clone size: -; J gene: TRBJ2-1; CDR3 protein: CATSEEGLAYNEQFF; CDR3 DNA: TGTGCCACCAGTGAAGAGGGACTAGCGTACAATGAGCAGTTCTTC
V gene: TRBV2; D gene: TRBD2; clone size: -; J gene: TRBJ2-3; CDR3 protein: CAIGLAGGGTDTQYF; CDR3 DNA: TGTGCCATTGGACTAGCGGGAGGGGGCACAGATACGCAGTATTTT
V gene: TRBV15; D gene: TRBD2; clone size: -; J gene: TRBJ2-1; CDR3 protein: CATSRRGTSGRARNEQFF; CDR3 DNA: TGTGCCACCAGCAGACGAGGGACTAGCGGGAGGGCCCGTAATGAGCAGTTCTTC
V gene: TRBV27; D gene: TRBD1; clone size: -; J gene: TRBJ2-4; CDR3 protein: CASSTGTGGGRAKNIQYF; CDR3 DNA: TGTGCCAGCAGCACGGGGACAGGGGGCGGAAGAGCCAAAAACATTCAGTACTTC
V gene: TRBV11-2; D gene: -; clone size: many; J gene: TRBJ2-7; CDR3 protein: CASSALSGASYEQYF; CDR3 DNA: TGTGCCAGCAGCGCCCTTAGCGGAGCCTCCTACGAGCAGTACTTC
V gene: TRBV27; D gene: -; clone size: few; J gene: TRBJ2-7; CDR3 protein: CASSSTSSYEQYF; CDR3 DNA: TGTGCCAGCAGTTCCACTAGCTCCTACGAGCAGTACTTC
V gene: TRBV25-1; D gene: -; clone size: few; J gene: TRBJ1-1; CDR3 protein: CASSESGINTEAFF; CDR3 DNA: TGTGCCAGCAGTGAATCCGGGATAAACACTGAAGCTTTCTTT
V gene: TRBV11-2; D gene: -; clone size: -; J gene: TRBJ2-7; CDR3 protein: CASRGPGHRTYEQYF; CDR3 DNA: TGTGCCAGCAGGGGTCCGGGACACCGAACCTACGAGCAGTACTTC
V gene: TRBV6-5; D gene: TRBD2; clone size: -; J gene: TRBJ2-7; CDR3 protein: CASSLSGGPYEQYF; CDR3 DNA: TGTGCCAGCAGTCTTTCGGGAGGGCCCTACGAGCAGTACTTC
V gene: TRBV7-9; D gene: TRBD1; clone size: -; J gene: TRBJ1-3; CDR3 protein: CASSSGTGNTIYF; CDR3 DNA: TGTGCCAGCAGCTCAGGGACAGGGAACACCATATATTTT
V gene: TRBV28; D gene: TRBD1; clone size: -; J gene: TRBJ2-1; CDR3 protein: CASSFRESGGNEQFF; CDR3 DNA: TGTGCCAGCAGTTTTAGGGAGTCAGGGGGAAATGAGCAGTTCTTC
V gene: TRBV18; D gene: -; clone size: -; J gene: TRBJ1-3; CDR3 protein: CASSRAYETRGNTIYF; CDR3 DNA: TGTGCCAGCTCAAGAGCCTACGAAACGCGGGGAAACACCATATATTTT
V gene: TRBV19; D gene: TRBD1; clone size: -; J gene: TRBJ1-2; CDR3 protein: CASTLGQPSTPYGYTF; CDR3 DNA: TGTGCCAGTACCCTGGGACAGCCATCGACTCCGTATGGCTACACCTTC
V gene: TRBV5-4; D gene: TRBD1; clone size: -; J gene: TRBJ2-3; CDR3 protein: CASSKDRGITDTQYF; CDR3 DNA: TGTGCCAGCAGCAAGGACAGGGGCATCACAGATACGCAGTATTTT
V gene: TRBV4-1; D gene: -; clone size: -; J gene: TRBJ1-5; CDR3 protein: CASSQDEGGRQPQHF; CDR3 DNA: TGCGCCAGCAGCCAAGATGAAGGGGGACGCCAGCCCCAGCATTTT
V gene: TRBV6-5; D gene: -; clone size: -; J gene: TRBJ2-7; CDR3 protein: CATSSGTYEQYF; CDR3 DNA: TGTGCCACCTCTTCCGGTACCTACGAGCAGTACTTC
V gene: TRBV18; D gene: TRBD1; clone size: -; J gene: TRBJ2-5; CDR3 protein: CASSPWTIRGETQYF; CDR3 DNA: TGTGCCAGCTCACCGTGGACCATCAGGGGGGAGACCCAGTACTTC
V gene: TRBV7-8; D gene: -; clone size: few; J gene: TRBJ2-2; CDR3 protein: CASSLYYPETAGELFF; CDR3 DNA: TGTGCCAGCAGCTTATATTATCCGGAGACAGCCGGGGAGCTGTTTTTT
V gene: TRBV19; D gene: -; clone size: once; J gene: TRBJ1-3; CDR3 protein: CASSTTGHLSGNTIYF; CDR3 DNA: TGTGCCAGTAGTACTACAGGTCACCTCTCTGGAAACACCATATATTTT
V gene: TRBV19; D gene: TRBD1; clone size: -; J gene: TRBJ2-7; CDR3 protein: CASSAATGADSYEQYF; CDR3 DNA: TGTGCCAGTAGTGCCGCAACAGGGGCTGACTCCTACGAGCAGTACTTC
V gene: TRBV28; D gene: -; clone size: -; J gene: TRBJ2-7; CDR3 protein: CASSFPDRTYEQYF; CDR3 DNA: TGTGCCAGCAGTTTCCCCGACAGGACCTACGAGCAGTACTTC
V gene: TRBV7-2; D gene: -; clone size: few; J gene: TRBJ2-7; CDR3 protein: CASSRAATSYEQYF; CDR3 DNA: TGTGCCAGCAGCAGAGCGGCTACCTCCTACGAGCAGTACTTC
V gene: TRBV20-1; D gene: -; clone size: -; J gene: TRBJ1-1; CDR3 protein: CSASLGPLDTEAFF; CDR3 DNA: TGCAGTGCTAGTTTGGGGCCCCTTGACACTGAAGCTTTCTTT
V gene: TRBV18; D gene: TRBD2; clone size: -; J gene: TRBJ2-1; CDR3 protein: CASSRLAGGNEQFF; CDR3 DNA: TGTGCCAGCTCACGGCTAGCGGGAGGAAATGAGCAGTTCTTC
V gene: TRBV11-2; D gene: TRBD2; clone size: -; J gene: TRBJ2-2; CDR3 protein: CASSLRLAGGTNTGELFF; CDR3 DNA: TGTGCCAGCAGCCTCAGACTAGCGGGGGGCACGAACACCGGGGAGCTGTTTTTT
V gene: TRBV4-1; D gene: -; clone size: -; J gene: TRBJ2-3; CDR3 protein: CASSSGGAGRQYF; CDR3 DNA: TGCGCCAGCAGCTCTGGGGGGGCGGGAAGGCAGTATTTT
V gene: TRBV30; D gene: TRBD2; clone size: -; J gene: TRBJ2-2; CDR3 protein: CAWSVLIGRAKTNTGELFF; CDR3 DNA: TGTGCCTGGAGTGTACTAATCGGGAGGGCCAAGACGAACACCGGGGAGCTGTTTTTT
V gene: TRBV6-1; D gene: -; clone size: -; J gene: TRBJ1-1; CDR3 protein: CASSEAQGTEAFF; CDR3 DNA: TGTGCCAGCAGTGAAGCGCAGGGCACTGAAGCTTTCTTT
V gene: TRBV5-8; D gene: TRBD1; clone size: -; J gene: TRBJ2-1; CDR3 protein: CASSLGQGISYNEQFF; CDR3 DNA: TGTGCCAGCAGCTTGGGACAGGGAATTTCCTACAATGAGCAGTTCTTC
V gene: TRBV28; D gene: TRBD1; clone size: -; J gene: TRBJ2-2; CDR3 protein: CASRRQGARAGELFF; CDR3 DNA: TGTGCCAGCAGGCGACAGGGGGCGCGGGCCGGGGAGCTGTTTTTT
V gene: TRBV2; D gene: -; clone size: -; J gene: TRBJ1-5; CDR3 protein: CASSDGGGSNQPQHF; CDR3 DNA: TGTGCCAGCAGTGACGGGGGGGGTAGCAATCAGCCCCAGCATTTT
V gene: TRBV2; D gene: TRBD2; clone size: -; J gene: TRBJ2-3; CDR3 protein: CAGRAGTTDTQYF; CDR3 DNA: TGTGCCGGGCGAGCGGGAACCACAGATACGCAGTATTTT